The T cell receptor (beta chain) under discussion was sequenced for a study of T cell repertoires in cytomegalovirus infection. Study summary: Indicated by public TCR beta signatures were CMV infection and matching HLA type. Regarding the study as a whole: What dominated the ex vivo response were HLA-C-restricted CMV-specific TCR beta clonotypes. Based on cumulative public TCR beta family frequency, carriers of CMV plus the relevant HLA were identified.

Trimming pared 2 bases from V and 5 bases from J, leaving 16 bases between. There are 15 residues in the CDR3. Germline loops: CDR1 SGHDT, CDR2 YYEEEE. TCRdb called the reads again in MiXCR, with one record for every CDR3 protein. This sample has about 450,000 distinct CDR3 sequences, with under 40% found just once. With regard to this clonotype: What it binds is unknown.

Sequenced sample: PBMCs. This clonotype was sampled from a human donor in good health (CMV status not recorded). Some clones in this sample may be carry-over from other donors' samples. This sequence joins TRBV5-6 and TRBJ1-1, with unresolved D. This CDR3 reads CASSLHTGLWTEAFF. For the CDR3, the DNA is TGTGCCAGCAGCTTACATACGGGGTTATGGACTGAAGCTTTCTTT.